This T cell receptor (beta chain) was sequenced for a study of OX40 agonist ivuxolimab in advanced cancers. Study overall: At doses from 0.01 to 10 mg/kg, patients were given intravenous ivuxolimab every 2 weeks. The study, taken as a whole, reports: Expanded clones belonging to CD8+ T cells outnumbered, on average, those of CD4+.

Method: immunoSEQ multiplex PCR; TCRdb's copy keeps in-frame clones and lacks some. The data show about 53,000 clones, 75% to 85% seen once. Comments on this clone: Antigen: not known.

This sequence was found in an adult with an advanced solid tumor such as melanoma, head and neck, liver or kidney cancer. Material: CD4+ or CD8+ T cells sorted from blood, obtained in a trial of the OX40 agonist ivuxolimab.

The CDR3 nucleotides read TGTGCCAGCAGCCCGCGGTTTCGGGGCGGCTACACCTTC. This gives the protein CASSPRFRGGYTF. V usage is TRBV7-7 and J usage is TRBJ1-2; D is possibly TRBD1 (5 bases). The V gene lost 5 bases and the J gene lost 8 bases, with 15 bases spanning the gap. The CDR3 covers 13 residues. CDR1 is SSHAT, CDR2 FNYEAQ, per germline (reference sequence).